This T cell receptor beta chain was identified during a study of CD8+ T cells in alopecia areata. The overall study: Tofacitinib was taken orally by treated patients, and the dose was 5 to 10 mg twice daily. Overall study results and limits: Clonality in lesional scalp, especially alopecia totalis/universalis, exceeded that of normal scalp.

Of note for this clone: Its antigen is unidentified.

Described treatment: oral pan-JAK inhibitor, 5-10 mg twice daily. Punch biopsies of lesional scalp, plus peripheral blood, were taken from alopecia areata patients. The authors extracted RNA and reverse transcribed it into cDNA as the sequencing template. Repertoires were generated with immunoSEQ multiplex PCR, while TCRdb's copy carries only in-frame clones and drops some. The sample has around 290,000 clones; 58% are singletons. V was clipped by 5 bases and J by 0 bases, with 18 bases between them. The CDR3 has 16 amino acids. Germline V CDR1 and CDR2: SGHRS, YFSETQ. The specimen comprised CD4+ T cells sorted from blood, sampled at week 24, from a patient treated with tofacitinib. The J gene is TRBJ2-7, the V gene TRBV5-1; unclear D gene. This clonotype was obtained from a human donor with alopecia areata. Here the CDR3 DNA reads TGCGCCAGCAGTCCCTGGTCACAGCAGAGCTCCTACGAGCAGTACTTC. Translated: CASSPWSQQSSYEQYF.